This T cell receptor beta chain was recorded in a study of OX40 agonist ivuxolimab in advanced cancers. Turning to the overall study: Ivuxolimab was a fully human IgG2 agonistic monoclonal antibody targeting the costimulatory receptor OX40 (CD134). Intravenous ivuxolimab was administered to patients every 2 weeks at six dose levels: 0.01, 0.1, 0.3, 1.5, 3 and 10 mg/kg. Of the approximately 53 patients in dose escalation, 19 had hepatocellular carcinoma, some 15 had melanoma, 9 had renal cell carcinoma and 9 had head and neck cancer. The dose-escalation cohort was almost 85% male with a mean age of about 58 years, ranging from roughly 20 to 85. Prior anti-PD-1, anti-PD-L1 or anti-CTLA-4 therapy was permitted, and checkpoint inhibitors had been received by about 44% of dose-escalation patients. Partial responses occurred in three dose-escalation patients: two with cutaneous melanoma and one with hepatocellular carcinoma. Peripheral TCRbeta sequencing was intended to test whether TCR sequence diversity was altered and clonal T-cell expansion was caused by ivuxolimab. The monotherapy dose-escalation portion (N ≈ 50 patients) of the phase I ivuxolimab trial is reported in the paper. Overall results and qualifications from the work: Clonal expansion of both CD4+ and CD8+ blood T cells was observed from baseline to week 6 at doses 0.1 to 3.0 mg/kg. In the 0.1-3.0 mg/kg groups, partial responders had among the lowest normalized peripheral clonal expansion, particularly in CD8+ T cells. After ivuxolimab, expanded clones were on average more numerous among CD8+ T cells than among CD4+ T cells. Low levels of normalized T-cell clonal expansion were also seen in some patients who did not respond. The antigen specificity of the clonally expanded peripheral T cells was not determined.

This clone appeared once. The antigen it recognizes is unknown. Base qualities were left out, and no much larger clone turns up one base away. Patients with a history of autoimmune disease or receiving systemic immunosuppression were excluded from the trial. In every dose cohort, peripheral blood was drawn for TCR sequencing at baseline, cycle 4 day 1, and cycle 7 day 1. The samples were taken from a phase I, first-in-human, multicenter, open-label dose-escalation trial of ivuxolimab. Adults with locally advanced or metastatic head and neck squamous cell, hepatocellular, melanoma or renal cell carcinoma were enrolled in the trial. Before TCR sequencing, CD4+ T cells and CD8+ T cells were sorted from peripheral blood as separate populations. Genomic DNA was extracted from sorted cells for sequencing of the TCRbeta CDR3 region. The immunoSEQ Assay was used to sequence the TCRbeta CDR3 regions. The clones in this table, taken by TCRdb from immuneACCESS, are in-frame only. Not every clone is retained; where verified, under half of the shortfall comes from an unresolved V gene, and the cause of the rest is unknown. In all, the sample holds 9,500 to 13,000 clones, and 70% to 80% of those were seen once. Roughly 20% of the sample goes to the ten largest clones.

CDR1 and CDR2 are drawn from the germline V gene: MDHEN, SYDVKM. V and J are truncated by 5 bases and 5 bases respectively, leaving an intervening sequence of 13 bases. Measured from the cysteine to the phenylalanine, the CDR3 is 13 residues long. Of the read, only the CDR3 DNA is kept; its 39 bases are in frame from base 1. This TCR came from an adult with an advanced solid tumor such as melanoma, head and neck, liver or kidney cancer. Recombination connected TRBV28 to TRBJ2-7, with the D gene tentatively TRBD1 or TRBD2, based on 5 matching bases in each. The sequencing here drew on CD4+ or CD8+ T cells sorted from blood, taken in a trial of the OX40 agonist ivuxolimab. The CDR3 region has the sequence CASSPRGPHEQYF. Read as DNA, the sequence is TGTGCCAGCAGTCCTCGGGGCCCCCACGAGCAGTACTTC.